This T cell receptor (beta chain) was recorded in a study of patients and donors after allogeneic stem cell transplantation. The CDR3 is 12 amino acids. The V and J ends lost 4 bases and 5 bases respectively, with 11 bases between them. Germline lookup yields CDR1 SQVTM and CDR2 ANQGSEA. This clonotype was recorded many times. TCRdb ran MiXCR on the RT-PCR reads and lists one entry per CDR3 protein. The top ten hold nearly 35% of the sample, which has about 28,000 distinct CDR3 sequences, nearly 7% seen once. The material sequenced was blood, either unsorted or a sorted T cell fraction (not recorded which). The chain has TRBV29-1 and TRBJ2-5; D gene uncertain. This TCR was recovered from a human donor who was either an allogeneic HSCT recipient or a stem cell or donor lymphocyte infusion donor (not recorded which). It is not recorded whose cells these are; they may come from a transplant donor. CDR3 in DNA: TGCAGCGTTGGGAAAGGTTGGGAGACCCAGTACTTC. This gives the protein CSVGKGWETQYF.